The next 6 T cell receptor beta chains were all read from a single sample in a study of blood T cell repertoires in COVID-19. This table comes from immunoSEQ multiplex PCR, and its TCRdb copy is limited to in-frame clones, with some not included. The sample lists just under 65,000 clones, around 80% seen once, with 14% in the top ten. The material sequenced was peripheral blood. The receptors were sampled from a man in his 60s with COVID-19, enrolled during active disease.

The chain employs TRBV19 and TRBJ2-5, with 10 bases matching TRBD2. Losses at the gene ends were 1 base for V and 5 bases for J; bases not matched to a gene: 7. The V gene's germline CDR1 is LNHDA and CDR2 SQIVND (reference sequence). The CDR3 totals 16 residues. The CDR3 DNA sequence: TGTGCCAGTAGTATAGGGTCTCTAGCGGGAGACGAGACCCAGTACTTC. Translating gives CASSIGSLAGDETQYF.

This clone appeared a few times. The V call is TRBV19, the J call TRBJ1-1, with D hard to call. Trimming removed 10 bases from V and 5 bases from J, with 11 bases in between. From germline, CDR1 is LNHDA and CDR2 SQIVND (reference sequence). This CDR3 spans 11 amino acids. The CDR3 DNA sequence: TGTGCCACCACCGGGAGGACTGAAGCTTTCTTT. It specifies CATTGRTEAFF.

This clone was picked up a small number of times. The V call is TRBV10-2, the J call TRBJ2-7; D ambiguous. V gave up 7 bases and J gave up 1 base, with 8 bases separating them. Germline CDR1 is WSHSY and CDR2 is SAAADI. The CDR3 has 12 residues. The CDR3: CASTSTSYEQYF. The CDR3 coding sequence is TGCGCCAGCACCTCGACTTCCTACGAGCAGTACTTC.

The rearrangement uses TRBV11-3 and TRBJ2-5; TRBD2 matches 7 bases. With 3 bases clipped from V and 4 bases from J, the junction kept 8 bases outside the gene matches. CDR3 size: 15 residues. Germline V gene data show CDR1 as SGHNT and CDR2 as YENEEA. In nucleotides, the CDR3 is TGTGCCAGCAGCTTGAAAACGGGAGGATCAGAGACCCAGTACTTC. Amino acids: CASSLKTGGSETQYF.

This clone occurred once. The chain recombines TRBV24-1 with TRBJ2-2, with 10 bases fitting TRBD2. The CDR3 length is 14 residues. The V and J ends lost 3 bases and 8 bases, in that order; junction bases with no gene match: 2. Germline lookup yields CDR1 KGHDR and CDR2 SFDVKD. In DNA form, the CDR3 reads TGTGCCACCAGTGATCATAGCGGGAGGGGGGAGCTGTTTTTT. It translates to CATSDHSGRGELFF.

The CDR3 DNA is TGTGCCAGCAGCCTCCACCCCGGGACTAGCACCTTGGGCGGGGAGCTGTTTTTT. Residues: CASSLHPGTSTLGGELFF. The chain employs TRBV9 and TRBJ2-2, with 9 bases identical to TRBD2. The CDR3 is made up of 18 amino acids. The germline V gene encodes CDR1 SGDLS and CDR2 YYNGEE. Unmatched junction bases numbered 17, after V lost 4 bases and J lost 7 bases. The variable domain in full, completed from reference TRBV9 and TRBJ2-2, reads DSGVTQTPKHLITATGQRVTLRCSPRSGDLSVYWYQQSLDQGLQFLIQYYNGEERAKGNILERFSAQQFPDLHSELNLSSLELGDSALYFCASSLHPGTSTLGGELFFGEGSRLTVL.